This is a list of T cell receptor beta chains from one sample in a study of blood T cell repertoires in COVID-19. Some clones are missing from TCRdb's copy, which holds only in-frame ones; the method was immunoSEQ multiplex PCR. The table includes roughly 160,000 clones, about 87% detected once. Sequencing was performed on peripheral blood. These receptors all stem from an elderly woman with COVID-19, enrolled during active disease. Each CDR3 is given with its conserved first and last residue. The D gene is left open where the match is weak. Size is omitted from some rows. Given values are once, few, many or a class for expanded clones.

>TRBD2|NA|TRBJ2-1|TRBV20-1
CSASRAGGGEQFF
TGCAGTGCTAGTAGGGCGGGAGGTGGTGAGCAGTTCTTC
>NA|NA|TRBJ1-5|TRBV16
CASSQSPGNQPQHF
TGTGCCAGCAGCCAAAGCCCCGGCAATCAGCCCCAGCATTTT
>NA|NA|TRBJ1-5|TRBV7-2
CASSPNSGGNQPQHF
TGTGCCAGCAGCCCGAACTCAGGGGGCAATCAGCCCCAGCATTTT
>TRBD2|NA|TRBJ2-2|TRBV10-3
CAISTTSGGNTGELFF
TGTGCCATCAGTACGACTAGCGGGGGGAACACCGGGGAGCTGTTTTTT
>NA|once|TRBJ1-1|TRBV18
CASSPLSRDTEAFF
TGTGCCAGCTCACCACTCAGCAGGGACACTGAAGCTTTCTTT
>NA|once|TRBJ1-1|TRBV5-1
CASSPAGGPEAFF
TGCGCCAGCAGTCCGGCGGGAGGCCCTGAAGCTTTCTTT
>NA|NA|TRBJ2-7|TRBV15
CATRGGASPEQYF
TGTGCCACTAGGGGCGGAGCGTCACCTGAGCAGTACTTC
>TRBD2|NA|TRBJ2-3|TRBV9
CASSQSGVRDTQYF
TGTGCCAGCAGCCAGAGCGGGGTCCGGGATACGCAGTATTTT
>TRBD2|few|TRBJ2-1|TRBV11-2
CASSRSGRTLYNEQFF
TGTGCCAGCAGTAGGAGCGGGAGGACCCTCTACAATGAGCAGTTCTTC
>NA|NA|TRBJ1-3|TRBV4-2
CASSQDLGGSSGNTIYF
TGTGCCAGCAGCCAAGATCTCGGGGGGAGCTCTGGAAACACCATATATTTT
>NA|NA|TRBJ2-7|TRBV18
CASSRGQGNGEQYF
TGTGCCAGCTCACGCGGCCAGGGAAATGGCGAGCAGTACTTC
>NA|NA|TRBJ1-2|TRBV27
CASSPNTDPNYGYTF
TGTGCCAGCAGTCCGAACACCGATCCTAACTATGGCTACACCTTC
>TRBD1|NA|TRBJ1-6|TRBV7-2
CASSLAIGTGGSPLHF
TGTGCCAGCAGCTTAGCCATCGGGACAGGGGGTTCACCCCTCCACTTT
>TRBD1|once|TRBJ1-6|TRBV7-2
CASSPRQGAQSPLHF
TGTGCCAGCAGCCCCCGGCAGGGGGCTCAATCACCCCTCCACTTT
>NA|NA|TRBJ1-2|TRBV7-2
CASSFRSENYGYTF
TGTGCCAGCAGCTTTCGTTCAGAAAACTATGGCTACACCTTC
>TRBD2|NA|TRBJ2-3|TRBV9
CASSVGQRESTDTQYF
TGTGCCAGCAGCGTAGGTCAGCGGGAGAGCACAGATACGCAGTATTTT
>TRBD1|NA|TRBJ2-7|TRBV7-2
CASSLVREPPRQGVYEQYF
TGTGCCAGCAGCTTAGTTCGTGAACCACCGAGACAGGGGGTCTACGAGCAGTACTTC
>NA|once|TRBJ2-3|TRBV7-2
CASRILGSTDTQYF
TGTGCCAGCAGGATACTAGGATCCACAGATACGCAGTATTTT
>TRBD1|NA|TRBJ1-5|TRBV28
CASRVGQGRNQPQHF
TGTGCCAGCAGGGTAGGACAGGGCCGCAATCAGCCCCAGCATTTT
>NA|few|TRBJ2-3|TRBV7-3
CASSLGGAGTDTQYF
TGTGCCAGCAGCTTAGGGGGCGCCGGCACAGATACGCAGTATTTT
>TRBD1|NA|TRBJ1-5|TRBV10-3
CATGSGTGEDQPQHF
TGTGCCACCGGGTCCGGGACAGGGGAGGATCAGCCCCAGCATTTT
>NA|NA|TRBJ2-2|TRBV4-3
CASSQMTRGTAGELFF
TGCGCCAGCAGCCAAATGACTAGAGGCACAGCCGGGGAGCTGTTTTTT